This T cell receptor (beta chain) comes out of a study of breast tumors, draining lymph nodes, adjacent tissues. Trimming cost V 1 base and J 9 bases, with 16 bases left between them. CDR3 length: 14 amino acids. The germline gives CDR1 DFQATT, CDR2 SNEGSKA (reference sequence). Study-wide results and limits: Compared with lymph nodes, tumors were less diverse; compared with nontumor tissue, more. That most tumor T cells come from lymph nodes remained unproven. Most tumor T cells seemingly derive from lymph node, then expand in tumor.

Breast cancer patients provided tissue from their axillary draining lymph nodes. The table lists this clonotype with a few counts. Antigen: not known. TCRdb fed the multiplex PCR reads into MiXCR, producing one record per CDR3 protein. The sample shows 200,000 to 250,000 distinct CDR3 sequences, around 34% of them seen only once. The sequencing sample was made of axillary lymph node tissue. This receptor was obtained from a female donor with breast cancer. Some clones in this sample may be carry-over from other donors' samples. The chain has TRBV20-1 and TRBJ2-1; tentatively, D is TRBD2 (5 bases). The CDR3 sequence: CSARGAGPSPEQFF. The DNA of the CDR3 is TGCAGTGCTAGAGGGGCGGGCCCGAGCCCTGAGCAGTTCTTC.